This T cell receptor (beta chain) was found in a study of persistence of HIV-infected CD4 T cells. On the study more broadly: Isolated cells were CMV- and HIV-1 Gag-responding CD4+ T cells.

The stimulus was an HIV-1 Gag 15-mer peptide pool, about 1 ug/peptide/mL. CD40L-negative CD69-negative CD45RO-high memory CD4+ T cells were sorted as populations depleted of antigen-responding cells. These HIV-1-infected adults initiated suppressive ART in chronic infection. Donors had CD4+ T cell counts above 400 cells/uL and were CMV-seropositive. Per germline, CDR1 MNHEY and CDR2 SMNVEV (reference sequence). J lost 4 bases, V lost 6 bases, and 6 bases had no gene match. The CDR3 is 15 residues long. This was the immunoSEQ version 4 assay in survey mode. TCRdb's copy holds only in-frame clones and misses some; the assay was immunoSEQ multiplex PCR. There are about 36,000 clones in the sample; roughly 80% occur only once, and more than 0.9% lies in the top ten. This clone was observed once. Its matching antigen is unknown.

This rearrangement joins TRBV27 to TRBJ1-6, with 7 bases that match TRBD1. This receptor was taken from an adult with HIV. The donor label of this sample is uncertain. The input for sequencing was cultured CD4+ T cells from PBMCs, taken from a patient who received antiretroviral therapy. Written as DNA, the CDR3 is TGTGCCAGCAGGTCGAGACAGGGTTATAATTCACCCCTCCACTTT. As protein: CASRSRQGYNSPLHF.